This T cell receptor beta chain was identified during a study of OX40 agonist ivuxolimab in advanced cancers. About the study as a whole: Ivuxolimab, which targeted the costimulatory receptor OX40 (CD134), was an agonistic, fully human IgG2 monoclonal antibody. Intravenous ivuxolimab was administered to patients every 2 weeks at six dose levels: 0.01, 0.1, 0.3, 1.5, 3 and 10 mg/kg. Among the roughly 50 dose-escalation patients, about 19 had hepatocellular carcinoma, roughly 15 melanoma, 9 renal cell carcinoma and 9 head and neck cancer. The dose-escalation cohort was 82.7% male with a mean age of about 58 years, ranging from about 20 to 80. Patients were allowed to have had prior anti-PD-1, anti-PD-L1 or anti-CTLA-4 therapy, and around two fifths of the dose-escalation patients had been treated with checkpoint inhibitors. Partial responses occurred in three dose-escalation patients: two with cutaneous melanoma and one with hepatocellular carcinoma. The point of sequencing TCRbeta in the periphery was to test whether ivuxolimab changed TCR sequence diversity and drove clonal T-cell expansion. The paper reports the monotherapy dose-escalation portion (N = 52 patients) of the phase I ivuxolimab trial.

The research as a whole found: At doses of 0.1 to 3.0 mg/kg, clonal expansion of both CD4+ and CD8+ T cells in blood was seen between baseline and week 6. Antigen specificity was not determined for the clonally expanded peripheral T cells. In partial responders in the 0.1-3.0 mg/kg groups, normalized peripheral clonal expansion was found to be among the lowest, especially among CD8+ T cells. After ivuxolimab, CD8+ T cells had more expanded clones than CD4+ T cells on average. Low levels of normalized T-cell clonal expansion were also seen in some patients who did not respond.

In regard to this clone: Its antigen target is currently unknown. No clone much larger than this one lies a single base away; base qualities are absent.

V is shortened by 0 bases, J by 1 base, and the region joining them spans 4 bases. Looking up the germline V gene yields CDR1 SGHRS and CDR2 YFSETQ. The CDR3 has 13 amino acids, counting the end cysteine and phenylalanine. Solely the CDR3 DNA is kept, with 39 bases framed from the first base. Genomic DNA was extracted from sorted cells for sequencing of the TCRbeta CDR3 region. TCRbeta CDR3 regions were sequenced using the immunoSEQ Assay. This immuneACCESS table, as held by TCRdb, lists in-frame sequences with V and J called but not all clones. Of the missing ones, under half trace to an unresolved V gene in checked studies; the others have no known cause. The sample has around 94,000 clones on record, roughly 84% of them singletons. The ten largest account for 0.31% of the sample. The trial excluded patients who had a history of autoimmune disease or who were on systemic immunosuppression. Peripheral blood for TCR sequencing was drawn from every dose cohort at baseline, at cycle 4 day 1 and at cycle 7 day 1. The samples were taken from a phase I, first-in-human, multicenter, open-label dose-escalation trial of ivuxolimab. The trial enrolled adults with locally advanced or metastatic head and neck squamous cell, hepatocellular, melanoma or renal cell carcinoma. CD4+ and CD8+ T cells were sorted separately from peripheral blood before TCR sequencing.

The sequence is built from TRBV5-1 and TRBJ1-1; no D gene call is confident. This receptor was identified in an adult with an advanced solid tumor such as melanoma, head and neck, liver or kidney cancer. The specimen comprised CD4+ or CD8+ T cells sorted from blood, sampled in a trial of the OX40 agonist ivuxolimab. In nucleotides, the sequence is TGCGCCAGCAGCTTGGAAGGGAACACTGAAGCTTTCTTT. This yields the protein CASSLEGNTEAFF.